Presented here are 18 T cell receptor beta chains from one specimen sequenced in a study of blood T cell repertoires in COVID-19 (dated by TCRdb to about 2020). Libraries came from the immunoSEQ multiplex PCR assay. As stored in TCRdb, this immuneACCESS dataset retains in-frame rearrangements with V and J assigned. A fraction of the clones does not appear; measured against another copy, unresolved V genes explain less than half of the discrepancy, and the remainder lacks a known reason. The sample yields approximately 250,000 clones; roughly 86% were counted once. 3.5% to 4% of the sample is taken by the ten largest. The sample consisted of peripheral blood. The receptors shown here come from a man in his late teens or twenties with active or convalescent COVID-19.

The chain combines TRBV7-2 with TRBJ2-3; perhaps TRBD2 as D (5 bases). The CDR3 has 13 residues. With 3 bases removed from V and 6 bases from J, the gap between germline ends came to 10 bases. From germline, CDR1 is SGHTA and CDR2 FQGNSA. The CDR3 is CASSFGISDTQYF. The CDR3 nucleotides read TGTGCCAGCAGCTTCGGGATTTCGGATACGCAGTATTTT.

The chain employs TRBV4-1 and TRBJ1-1; no clear D. The length of the CDR3 is 14 residues. Germline CDR1 and CDR2: MGHRA and YSYEKL. V gave up 0 bases and J gave up 0 bases, with 5 bases separating them. The CDR3 nucleotides read TGCGCCAGCAGCCAAGAGGGCGTGAACACTGAAGCTTTCTTT. It is translated as CASSQEGVNTEAFF.

The rearrangement joins TRBV7-2 to TRBJ2-7, with 10 bases lining up with TRBD2. V lost 4 bases, J lost 2 bases, and 5 bases stayed unmatched. The CDR3 extends over 15 amino acids. The V gene's germline CDR1 is SGHTA and CDR2 FQGNSA. The CDR3 coding sequence is TGTGCCAGCAGCTCCATAGCGGGGGGAACCTACGAGCAGTACTTC. Translated, it gives CASSSIAGGTYEQYF.

This clone was observed a few times. The chain joins TRBV6-5 to TRBJ1-5; 8 bases are shared with TRBD1. V was clipped by 9 bases and J by 4 bases; unmatched bases: 8. The CDR3 is made up of 14 amino acids. CDR1 and CDR2 from the germline V gene are MNHEY and SVGAGI. The CDR3 sequence: CASRVRQGNQPQHF. The CDR3 nucleotides are TGTGCCAGTAGGGTTAGACAGGGGAATCAGCCCCAGCATTTT.

V usage is TRBV5-1 and J usage is TRBJ1-1, with D possibly TRBD1 on 6 matching bases. The CDR3 length is 15 residues. Trimming shortened V by 5 bases and J by 4 bases, and 18 bases separated the two germline ends. Germline V gene sequence: CDR1 SGHRS, CDR2 YFSETQ. In nucleotides, the CDR3 is TGCGCCAGCAGGCCACAGGGTCGGGTCAGCACTGAAGCTTTCTTT. Protein product: CASRPQGRVSTEAFF.

With regard to this clone: Other DNA variants within this sample encode the same CDR3. This chain links TRBV7-3 with TRBJ1-1, with 9 bases matching TRBD1. Germline CDR1 SGHTA, CDR2 FQGTGA. The V and J ends lost 5 bases and 3 bases, in that order; junction bases with no gene match: 1. The CDR3 is made up of 13 amino acids. The CDR3: CASSGDRDTEAFF. CDR3 DNA sequence: TGTGCCAGCAGCGGGGACAGGGACACTGAAGCTTTCTTT.

This chain uses TRBV7-3 with TRBJ2-1; TRBD1 is a possible D gene (6 bases). The CDR3 is 13 amino acids. In germline, CDR1 is SGHTA, CDR2 FQGTGA. V was cut by 4 bases and J by 8 bases, with 12 bases left in between. CDR3 protein: CASSSQGKHEQFF. The CDR3, as DNA: TGTGCCAGCAGCTCTCAGGGGAAGCATGAGCAGTTCTTC.

The rearrangement uses TRBV5-5 and TRBJ2-1; D is ambiguous. V was cut by 5 bases and J by 6 bases, with 9 bases left in between. Germline V gene data show CDR1 as SGHKS and CDR2 as YYEKEE (reference sequence). The CDR3 contains 12 residues. The DNA of the CDR3 is TGTGCCAGCAGACCTTTTAGCAATGAGCAGTTCTTC. It is translated as CASRPFSNEQFF.

V gene TRBV4-2 combines with J gene TRBJ2-4; D not certain. The V gene lost 0 bases and the J gene lost 4 bases, with 4 bases spanning the gap. The CDR3 runs to 13 residues. CDR1 and CDR2 from the germline V gene are LGHNA and YNFKEQ. This CDR3 is CASSQDRKNIQYF. CDR3 bases: TGTGCCAGCAGCCAAGACCGGAAAAACATTCAGTACTTC.

The chain uses TRBV9 and TRBJ2-5; 13 nucleotides align to TRBD2. There are 16 residues in the CDR3. Germline CDR1 is SGDLS and CDR2 is YYNGEE. V shed 0 bases, J shed 4 bases, and the junction held 3 bases outside the gene matches. CDR3 nucleotides: TGTGCCAGCAGCGTAGGGACTAGCGGGAGAGTAGAGACCCAGTACTTC. Translation gives CASSVGTSGRVETQYF. The whole variable domain, filled in from reference TRBV9 and TRBJ2-5, reads DSGVTQTPKHLITATGQRVTLRCSPRSGDLSVYWYQQSLDQGLQFLIQYYNGEERAKGNILERFSAQQFPDLHSELNLSSLELGDSALYFCASSVGTSGRVETQYFGPGTRLLVL.

The CDR3 DNA sequence: TGTGCCAGCAGCCTCCGACGGTACAGGGGGTCGTCTGGCTACACCTTC. It encodes CASSLRRYRGSSGYTF. This chain joins TRBV7-2 and TRBJ1-2; 8 nucleotides line up with TRBD1. This CDR3 is 16 amino acids long. Germline CDR1 and CDR2: SGHTA and FQGNSA. Germline trimming cut 5 bases from V and 7 bases from J; bases unmatched to any gene: 15.

This clone was seen a single time. J is TRBJ1-4 and V is TRBV11-3; TRBD1 aligns across 7 bases. In germline, CDR1 is SGHNT, CDR2 YENEEA. Trimming took 5 bases from V and 6 from J; bases not matched to a gene: 12. This CDR3 is 16 amino acids long. The CDR3 nucleotides read TGTGCCAGCAGCCCCTCCCCTACAGGGGTTCATGAAAAACTGTTTTTT. Translated: CASSPSPTGVHEKLFF.

V and J are TRBV27 and TRBJ1-1; 7 nucleotides line up with TRBD1. Germline V CDR1 and CDR2: MNHEY, SMNVEV (reference sequence). This CDR3 is built from 14 residues. V shed 2 bases and J 9 bases; nucleotides not matched to a gene: 9. The CDR3 loop is CASSLRGPSTKAFF. CDR3 coding DNA: TGTGCCAGCAGTTTAAGGGGGCCCTCGACGAAAGCTTTCTTT.

CDR3: CASRRRVTGANVLTF. The DNA for the CDR3 is TGTGCCAGCCGGAGGAGGGTAACTGGGGCCAACGTCCTGACTTTC. V and J are TRBV27 and TRBJ2-6; TRBD2 might be the D (6 bases). The V gene's germline CDR1 is MNHEY and CDR2 SMNVEV (reference sequence). Trimming cost V 8 bases and J 2 bases, with 13 bases left between them. This CDR3 contains 15 residues.

The sample holds one count of this clone. J is TRBJ1-2 and V is TRBV5-3; the D is unclear. TRBV5-3 is designated an ORF whose function remains uncertain. The CDR3 has 15 residues. V was trimmed by 5 bases and J by 2 bases, leaving 16 bases between them. The CDR3 sequence is CARSLNWGENYGYTF. The CDR3 DNA reads as TGTGCCAGAAGTTTAAATTGGGGAGAGAACTATGGCTACACCTTC.

CDR3: CASTLGLAETQYF. The CDR3, as DNA: TGTGCCAGCACCCTAGGACTAGCGGAGACCCAGTACTTC. The chain is built from TRBV12-3 or TRBV12-4 and TRBJ2-5; 9 bases map to TRBD2. The length of the CDR3 is 13 residues. The trim removed 7 bases at V and 5 bases at J, leaving 5 bases unmatched.

Here the CDR3 DNA reads TGTGCCACCTTGGTGGAGAGCTATGGCTACACCTTC. Its translation: CATLVESYGYTF. The J gene is TRBJ1-2, the V gene TRBV28, with D unclear. The germline CDR1 and CDR2 sequences are MDHEN and SYDVKM. The CDR3 spans 12 residues. The ends were cut back, 10 bases at V and 4 bases at J, with 13 bases in the middle.

A few counts support this clone. The chain recombines TRBV28 with TRBJ1-5, with TRBD1 identical over 8 bases. The length of the CDR3 is 15 residues. Looked up from germline, CDR1 is MDHEN and CDR2 is SYDVKM. Unmatched junction bases numbered 5, after V lost 6 bases and J lost 1 base. DNA for the CDR3: TGTGCCAGCAGGTCGGACAGGGTGAGCAATCAGCCCCAGCATTTT. This encodes CASRSDRVSNQPQHF.